This T cell receptor beta chain stems from a study of shared clonotypes between healthy human individuals. The study, taken as a whole, reports: Despite large depth, rarefaction showed incomplete sorted-subset sequencing. Lower generation probabilities were found for non-shared clonotypes than for those shared by all four donors.

Of note for this clone: Its target is not known.

Generated by immunoSEQ multiplex PCR, the TCRdb table keeps only in-frame clones and is missing some. There are roughly 2.5 million clones in the sample; around nine tenths occur only once, and roughly 0.13% lies in the top ten. The CDR3 covers 15 residues. CDR1 and CDR2 from the germline V gene are SGHTA and FQGTGA. Trimming cost V 4 bases and J 4 bases; bases outside gene matches: 6. The chain carries TRBV7-3 and TRBJ2-2, with 7 bases fitting TRBD2. The sample was naive CD4+ T cells sorted from blood. As for subset: CD45RA+ positively selected. The receptor's source is a young man in good health. Here the CDR3 DNA reads TGTGCCAGCAGCTCCACGGTAGCGGGCACCGGGGAGCTGTTTTTT. Translating gives CASSSTVAGTGELFF.